This is a list of T cell receptor beta chains from one sample in a study of OX40 agonist ivuxolimab in advanced cancers. Sequencing was performed with immunoSEQ multiplex PCR; in TCRdb, only in-frame clones are kept and a portion is missing. The sample includes approximately 77,000 clones, around 93% of them seen just once. The sequencing here drew on CD4+ or CD8+ T cells sorted from blood, taken in a trial of the OX40 agonist ivuxolimab. Receptor source: an adult with an advanced solid tumor such as melanoma, head and neck, liver or kidney cancer. Each CDR3 is given with its conserved first and last residue. The D gene is left open where the match is weak. Clone sizes are given selectively: once, few, many, or a class where the clone is expanded.

V gene,J gene,D gene,clone size,CDR3 DNA,CDR3 protein
TRBV9,TRBJ1-6,.,once,TGTGCCAGCAGCCCATCGGGCAGTAACAATTCACCCCTCCACTTT,CASSPSGSNNSPLHF
TRBV27,TRBJ1-5,.,.,TGTGCCAGCAGTTTATACATAGATCAGCCCCAGCATTTT,CASSLYIDQPQHF
TRBV6-6,TRBJ2-1,.,.,TGTGCCAGCAGTTACCCCGGGGGTTCCTACAATGAGCAGTTCTTC,CASSYPGGSYNEQFF
TRBV7-8,TRBJ1-3,.,.,TGTGCCAGCAGCTTAGAGGGGGAAGGCTTAGGAAACACCATATATTTT,CASSLEGEGLGNTIYF
TRBV5-1,TRBJ2-7,.,.,TGCGCCAGCAGCTTGCACCGGGAGGAGCAGTACTTC,CASSLHREEQYF
TRBV5-4,TRBJ2-3,.,.,TGTGCCAGCAGCTACGGTACAGATACGCAGTATTTT,CASSYGTDTQYF
TRBV27,TRBJ1-5,.,.,TGTGCCAGCAGTCACCTGGCTGGGGATAGCAATCAGCCCCAGCATTTT,CASSHLAGDSNQPQHF
TRBV4-1,TRBJ2-3,TRBD2,.,TGCGCCAGCAGCCAAGATATAACGGGGGGGCGAGATACGCAGTATTTT,CASSQDITGGRDTQYF
TRBV27,TRBJ2-1,.,once,TGTGCCAGCAGACTCCGAACATCCGACAATGAGCAGTTCTTC,CASRLRTSDNEQFF
TRBV9,TRBJ2-7,TRBD2,.,TGTGCCAGCAGCCCCCGGACTAGCGTCACCTACGAGCAGTACTTC,CASSPRTSVTYEQYF
TRBV4-1,TRBJ1-1,TRBD1,.,TGCGCCAGCAGCCACCTAGCAGGGGGCACTGAAGCTTTCTTT,CASSHLAGGTEAFF
TRBV30,TRBJ1-5,.,.,TGTGCCTGGAGTGCTGGGGCGGATCAGCCCCAGCATTTT,CAWSAGADQPQHF
TRBV4-3,TRBJ2-7,.,.,TGCGCCAGCAGCCCCGCCGGCTCCTACGAGCAGTACTTC,CASSPAGSYEQYF
TRBV13,TRBJ2-1,.,.,TGTGCCAGCAGCATCGGGACCGAACACACGGGGTCCTACAATGAGCAGTTCTTC,CASSIGTEHTGSYNEQFF
TRBV4-1,TRBJ2-7,.,.,TGCGCCAGCAGCCAAGATAGCCAGCCGTACTACGAGCAGTACTTC,CASSQDSQPYYEQYF
TRBV6-5,TRBJ2-3,.,.,TGTGCCAGCAGTTACGGCACAGATACGCAGTATTTT,CASSYGTDTQYF
TRBV7-3,TRBJ2-7,TRBD1,.,TGTGCCAGCAGCTCGACAGGGTCGGGCGAGCAGTACTTC,CASSSTGSGEQYF
TRBV5-4,TRBJ1-2,.,.,TGTGCCAGCACCTTGTCATTAATCAGGGAGTCGTATGGCTACACCTTC,CASTLSLIRESYGYTF
TRBV4-1,TRBJ1-6,TRBD1,few,TGCGCCAGCAGGTCCGAGGACAGGGATAATTCACCCCTCCACTTT,CASRSEDRDNSPLHF
TRBV6-6,TRBJ2-7,.,.,TGTGCCAACAGTTCAGGGCCTCCCTCCTACGAGCAGTACTTC,CANSSGPPSYEQYF
TRBV13,TRBJ2-2,.,.,TGTGCCAGCAGCCGGAGTTGGGCCAGCCAGAACACCGGGGAGCTGTTTTTT,CASSRSWASQNTGELFF
TRBV6-5,TRBJ1-1,.,.,TGTGCCAGCAGTTACTCGATGGACACTGAAGCTTTCTTT,CASSYSMDTEAFF
TRBV5-1,TRBJ2-7,.,.,TGCGCCAGCAGCTTGTCTAGCGCCGGCTACGAGCAGTACTTC,CASSLSSAGYEQYF
TRBV19,TRBJ2-1,TRBD2,.,TGTGCCAGTAGGTACGGACTAGAGGAGCAGTTCTTC,CASRYGLEEQFF
TRBV11-2,TRBJ2-3,TRBD2,.,TGTGCCAGCAGCCCGGCACTGGGAGGGGATACGCAGTATTTT,CASSPALGGDTQYF
TRBV7-8,TRBJ1-1,.,.,TGTGCCAGCAGCCCGCAGGTCTTGAACACTGAAGCTTTCTTT,CASSPQVLNTEAFF
TRBV6-5,TRBJ2-7,.,.,TGTGCCAGCAGTTACTTACTGGGGGCAGGGGAGCAGTACTTC,CASSYLLGAGEQYF
TRBV11-2,TRBJ1-5,.,.,TGTGCCAGCAGCTTAGGGGGGGGGCGCGGTCAGCCCCAGCATTTT,CASSLGGGRGQPQHF
TRBV7-9,TRBJ2-5,.,.,TGTGCCAGCAGCTTAGGCAGGGTGGGGGAGACCCAGTACTTC,CASSLGRVGETQYF
TRBV2,TRBJ2-1,.,.,TGTGCCAGCAGGGCGCGGGCACGCGATGAGCAGTTCTTC,CASRARARDEQFF
TRBV5-4,TRBJ1-2,TRBD1,.,TGTGCCAGCAGCTCGGACCCAGGGGGCCTTCCGGATGGCTACACCTTC,CASSSDPGGLPDGYTF
TRBV13,TRBJ2-7,.,.,TGTGCCAGCAGCTCCAGGGATTCCTACGAGCAGTACTTC,CASSSRDSYEQYF
TRBV7-9,TRBJ2-5,TRBD2,.,TGTGCCAGCAGCGTAGGGGAGGGGACTAGAAAGTTCCAAGAGACCCAGTACTTC,CASSVGEGTRKFQETQYF
TRBV5-6,TRBJ2-7,.,.,TGTGCCAGCAGCTTTCCTCGAGGGGACCCCTCCTACGAGCAGTACTTC,CASSFPRGDPSYEQYF
TRBV5-4,TRBJ2-7,.,.,TGTGCCAGCAGCTCAAACCAAAACGAGCAGTACTTC,CASSSNQNEQYF
TRBV13,TRBJ2-6,.,.,TGTGCCAGCACCATAGAAGAGGGGGTACGAGGGGCCAACGTCCTGACTTTC,CASTIEEGVRGANVLTF
TRBV9,TRBJ2-7,TRBD2,.,TGTGCCAGCAGCGCGGGGGGGACCCGCTCCTACGAGCAGTACTTC,CASSAGGTRSYEQYF
TRBV29-1,TRBJ2-2,.,.,TGCAGCGTTGAAGTGGGGGGTGCCGGGGAGCTGTTTTTT,CSVEVGGAGELFF
TRBV9,TRBJ1-3,.,.,TGTGCCAGCAGCCCCTATTCCCCAGGGGCGGGAAACACCATATATTTT,CASSPYSPGAGNTIYF
TRBV27,TRBJ2-3,TRBD2,.,TGTGCCAGCAGTGCGGGACTAGCGGGGGTTCGCACAGATACGCAGTATTTT,CASSAGLAGVRTDTQYF
TRBV18,TRBJ2-3,.,.,TGTGCCAGCTCACCCCGAGAGGGGAGAGGGCACACAGATACGCAGTATTTT,CASSPREGRGHTDTQYF
TRBV27,TRBJ2-2,.,.,TGTGCCAGCAGTTTATTGTCCTTCTCGAACACCGGGGAGCTGTTTTTT,CASSLLSFSNTGELFF
TRBV4-3,TRBJ2-7,.,.,TGCGCCAGCAGCCAAGAATGGGGTGGGGGTTACGAGCAGTACTTC,CASSQEWGGGYEQYF
TRBV6-5,TRBJ1-1,.,.,TGTGCCAGCAGTTACTCGAAGAGGGTGAACACTGAAGCTTTCTTT,CASSYSKRVNTEAFF
TRBV4-3,TRBJ2-7,.,.,TGCGCCAGCAGCCAAGGGGGTTCGTACGAGCAGTACTTC,CASSQGGSYEQYF
TRBV7-6,TRBJ1-1,.,few,TGTGCCAGCAGCTTAGGGCGTGGGAACACTGAAGCTTTCTTT,CASSLGRGNTEAFF
TRBV5-1,TRBJ2-4,.,.,TGCGCCAGCAGCTTAAGCCTGGGAGAAAACATTCAGTACTTC,CASSLSLGENIQYF
TRBV29-1,TRBJ2-7,.,.,TGCAGCGTTGTGGAGCGCGGCAGGGGTATTGGGGAGCAGTACTTC,CSVVERGRGIGEQYF
TRBV5-8,TRBJ2-1,.,.,TGTGCCAGCAGCTTGGCTCGCAGGTCACTCTCCTACAATGAGCAGTTCTTC,CASSLARRSLSYNEQFF
TRBV19,TRBJ2-5,.,once,TGTGCCAGTAGTCCGCCGGGGGTCAAAGAGACCCAGTACTTC,CASSPPGVKETQYF
TRBV27,TRBJ2-7,TRBD1,.,TGTGCCAGCAGTTTATTAGGTCAGGGGACAGGGGAGCAGTACTTC,CASSLLGQGTGEQYF
TRBV11-2,TRBJ2-6,.,.,TGTGCCAGCAGCTTATCCCCGACAGGAACTGGGGCCAACGTCCTGACTTTC,CASSLSPTGTGANVLTF
TRBV7-7,TRBJ2-3,.,.,TGTGCCAGCAGCCAAGGACGGACCCTGACCGATACGCAGTATTTT,CASSQGRTLTDTQYF
TRBV11-2,TRBJ2-2,TRBD2,.,TGTGCCAGCAGCCCTCGGACTAGCGGTTACACCGGGGAGCTGTTTTTT,CASSPRTSGYTGELFF
TRBV5-1,TRBJ2-1,.,.,TGCGCCAGCAGCTTAGACGGCTTGAGGGGCCCCAACAATGAGCAGTTCTTC,CASSLDGLRGPNNEQFF
TRBV27,TRBJ1-5,.,.,TGTGCCAGCAGTTTTTCGGGGGGGGAATTCAATCAGCCCCAGCATTTT,CASSFSGGEFNQPQHF
TRBV5-5,TRBJ1-4,.,.,TGTGCCAGCAGCTTCGGAGCTGAAAAACTGTTTTTT,CASSFGAEKLFF
TRBV2,TRBJ1-5,TRBD1,.,TGTGCCAGCAGTGAAGTTGGGACAGCGTTTAGCAATCAGCCCCAGCATTTT,CASSEVGTAFSNQPQHF